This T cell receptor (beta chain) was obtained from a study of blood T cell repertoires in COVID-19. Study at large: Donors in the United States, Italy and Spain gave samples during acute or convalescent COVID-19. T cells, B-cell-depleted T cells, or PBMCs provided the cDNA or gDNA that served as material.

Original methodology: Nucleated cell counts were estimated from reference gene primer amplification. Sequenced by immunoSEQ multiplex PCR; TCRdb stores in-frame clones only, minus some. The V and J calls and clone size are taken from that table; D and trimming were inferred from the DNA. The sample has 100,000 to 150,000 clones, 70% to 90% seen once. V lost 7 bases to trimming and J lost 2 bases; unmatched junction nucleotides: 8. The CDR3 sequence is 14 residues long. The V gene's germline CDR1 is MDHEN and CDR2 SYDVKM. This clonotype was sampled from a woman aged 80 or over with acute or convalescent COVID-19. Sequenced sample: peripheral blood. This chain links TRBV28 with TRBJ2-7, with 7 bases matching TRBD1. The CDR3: CASKRGTDPYEQYF. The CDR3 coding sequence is TGTGCCAGCAAGAGGGGGACAGACCCCTACGAGCAGTACTTC.